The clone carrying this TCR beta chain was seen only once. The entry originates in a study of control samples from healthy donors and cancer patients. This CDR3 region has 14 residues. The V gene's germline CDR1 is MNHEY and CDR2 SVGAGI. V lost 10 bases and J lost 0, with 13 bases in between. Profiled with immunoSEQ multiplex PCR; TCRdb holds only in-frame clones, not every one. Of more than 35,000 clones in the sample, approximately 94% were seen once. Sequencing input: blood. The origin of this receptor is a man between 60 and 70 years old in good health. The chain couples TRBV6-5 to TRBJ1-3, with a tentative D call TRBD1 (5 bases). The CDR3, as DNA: TGTGCCACCCAGCGGACAATCTCTGGAAACACCATATATTTT. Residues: CATQRTISGNTIYF.